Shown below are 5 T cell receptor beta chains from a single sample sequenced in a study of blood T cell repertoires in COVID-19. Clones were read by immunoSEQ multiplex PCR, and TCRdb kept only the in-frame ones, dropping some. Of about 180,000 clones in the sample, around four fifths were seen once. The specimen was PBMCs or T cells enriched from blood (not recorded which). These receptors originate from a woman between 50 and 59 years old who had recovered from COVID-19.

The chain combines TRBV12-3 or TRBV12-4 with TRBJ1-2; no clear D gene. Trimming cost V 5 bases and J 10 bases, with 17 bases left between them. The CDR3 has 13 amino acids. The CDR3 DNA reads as TGTGCCAGCAGTCTACCCCCGTCATTTGACTACACCTTC. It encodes CASSLPPSFDYTF.

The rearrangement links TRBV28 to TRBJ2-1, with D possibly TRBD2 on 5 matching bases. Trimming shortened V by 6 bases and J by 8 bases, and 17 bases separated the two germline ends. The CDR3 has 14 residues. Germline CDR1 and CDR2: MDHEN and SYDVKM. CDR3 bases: TGTGCCAGCAGCGAAGCGGCTAGTCTTTATGAGCAGTTCTTC. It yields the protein CASSEAASLYEQFF.

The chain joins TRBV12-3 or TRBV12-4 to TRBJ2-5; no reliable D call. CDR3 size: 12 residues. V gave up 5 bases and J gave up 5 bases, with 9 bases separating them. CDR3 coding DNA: TGTGCCAGCAGTCTAACCGAGGAGACCCAGTACTTC. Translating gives CASSLTEETQYF.

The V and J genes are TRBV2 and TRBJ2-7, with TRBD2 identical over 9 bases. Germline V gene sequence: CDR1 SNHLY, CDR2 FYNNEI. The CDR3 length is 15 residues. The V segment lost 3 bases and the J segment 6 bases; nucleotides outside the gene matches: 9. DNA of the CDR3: TGTGCCAGCAGTGACCTCGGGACTAGCCCTACCGAGCAGTACTTC. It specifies CASSDLGTSPTEQYF.

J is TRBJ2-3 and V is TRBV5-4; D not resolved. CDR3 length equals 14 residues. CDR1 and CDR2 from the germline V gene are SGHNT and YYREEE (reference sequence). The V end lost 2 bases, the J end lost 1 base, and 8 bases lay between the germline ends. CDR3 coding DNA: TGTGCCAGCAGCTTTGACTTGGGCACAGATACGCAGTATTTT. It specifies CASSFDLGTDTQYF. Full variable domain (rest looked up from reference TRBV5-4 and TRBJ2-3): ETGVTQSPTHLIKTRGQQVTLRCSSQSGHNTVSWYQQALGQGPQFIFQYYREEENGRGNFPPRFSGLQFPNYSSELNVNALELDDSALYLCASSFDLGTDTQYFGPGTRLTVL.